The 20 T cell receptor beta chains below were found in one sample sequenced in a study of blood T cell repertoires in COVID-19. The assay was immunoSEQ multiplex PCR, and TCRdb's table has in-frame clones only and misses some. The data show under 40,000 clones, 85% seen once. Source material: peripheral blood. Receptor source: a human donor with acute or convalescent COVID-19. The donor label of this sample is uncertain.

The V call is TRBV6-1, the J call TRBJ1-1, with D perhaps matching TRBD1 (6 bases). The CDR3 loop spans 16 amino acids. Germline CDR1 and CDR2: MNHNS and SASEGT. Trimming cost V 4 bases and J 1 base, with 16 bases left between them. The CDR3 here is CASSGTPGQSNTEAFF. The CDR3 bases are TGTGCCAGCAGTGGCACCCCAGGACAGTCGAACACTGAAGCTTTCTTT.

V is TRBV7-8 and J is TRBJ2-3, with 8 bases matching TRBD1. The J segment lost 1 base and the V segment lost 5 bases, leaving 8 bases of the junction unmatched. The germline gives CDR1 SGHVS, CDR2 FQNEAQ. This CDR3 has 16 residues. CDR3 protein: CASSPTGGRGTDTQYF. Here the CDR3 DNA reads TGTGCCAGCAGCCCTACAGGGGGTCGGGGCACAGATACGCAGTATTTT.

The J gene is TRBJ2-7, the V gene TRBV30; 9 bases map to TRBD1. J was trimmed by 2 bases and V by 2 bases; bases with no gene match: 10. Germline CDR1 GTSNPN, CDR2 SVGIG (reference sequence). This CDR3 region has 16 residues. The CDR3 DNA sequence: TGTGCCTGGAGTCCCTCCCCGGGACAGGGAACCTACGAGCAGTACTTC. Amino acids: CAWSPSPGQGTYEQYF. Supplemented by reference TRBV30 and TRBJ2-7, the full variable domain reads SQTIHQWPATLVQPVGSPLSLECTVEGTSNPNLYWYRQAAGRGLQLLFYSVGIGQISSEVPQNLSASRPQDRQFILSSKKLLLSDSGFYLCAWSPSPGQGTYEQYFGPGTRLTVT.

The chain uses TRBV11-2 and TRBJ2-3; D is unclear. The CDR3 loop spans 13 amino acids. CDR1 is SGHAT, CDR2 FQNNGV, per germline. Between the trimmed V and J ends, which lost 4 bases and 4 bases, there was a span of 9 bases. The CDR3 is CASSWALADTQYF. DNA of the CDR3: TGTGCCAGCAGCTGGGCATTAGCAGATACGCAGTATTTT.

This rearrangement joins TRBV19 to TRBJ2-2, with TRBD1 matching 12 bases. Trimming at V came to 6 bases and at J to 3 bases, leaving 8 bases not matched to a gene. The CDR3 has 17 amino acids. Germline lookup yields CDR1 LNHDA and CDR2 SQIVND (reference sequence). The CDR3 coding sequence is TGTGCCAGTAGAAGAGGGACAGGGGGCAGGTACACCGGGGAGCTGTTTTTT. Translated: CASRRGTGGRYTGELFF.

A single count supports this clone. The chain uses TRBV11-2 and TRBJ2-5, with D perhaps matching TRBD1 (5 bases). The germline gives CDR1 SGHAT, CDR2 FQNNGV. The CDR3 is made up of 17 amino acids. The V end lost 4 bases, the J end lost 2 bases, and 20 bases lay between the germline ends. The CDR3 is CASSSYPPRVAQETQYF. CDR3 in DNA: TGTGCCAGCAGCTCCTACCCTCCCAGGGTGGCTCAAGAGACCCAGTACTTC.

The genes are TRBV24-1 and TRBJ1-1; no clear D. The CDR3 length is 13 residues. V lost 5 bases, J lost 2 bases, and 8 bases lay in between. Germline assignment: CDR1 KGHDR and CDR2 SFDVKD. CDR3 DNA sequence: TGTGCCACCAGTGGTAACAGTAACACTGAAGCTTTCTTT. Residues: CATSGNSNTEAFF.

The chain links TRBV7-8 to TRBJ1-1; 7 positions agree with TRBD1. The CDR3 has 14 residues. With 5 bases clipped from V and 5 bases from J, the junction kept 8 bases outside the gene matches. The V gene's germline CDR1 is SGHVS and CDR2 FQNEAQ. The CDR3 loop reads CASSPEGAGTEAFF. The CDR3 nucleotides are TGTGCCAGCAGCCCGGAGGGGGCCGGAACTGAAGCTTTCTTT.

The rearrangement uses TRBV2 and TRBJ1-1, with 10 nucleotides matching TRBD1. Germline loops: CDR1 SNHLY, CDR2 FYNNEI. The ends lost 4 bases at V and 1 base at J; junction bases unmatched: 9. This CDR3 has 17 residues. In DNA form, the CDR3 reads TGTGCCAGCAGTGTTCGACAGGGGGCCCTATCGAACACTGAAGCTTTCTTT. Residues: CASSVRQGALSNTEAFF.

The rearrangement joins TRBV2 to TRBJ2-1; the D gene is possibly TRBD2 (5 bases). Looked up from germline, CDR1 is SNHLY and CDR2 is FYNNEI. V lost 5 bases and J 6 bases, leaving 11 bases between the germline ends. The CDR3 has 13 amino acids. CDR3 protein: CASSMDWSNEQFF. In DNA form, the CDR3 reads TGTGCCAGCAGTATGGACTGGTCCAATGAGCAGTTCTTC.

The J gene is TRBJ1-6, the V gene TRBV3-1 (or the pseudogene TRBV3-2); 9 bases agree with TRBD1. The CDR3 loop spans 16 amino acids. The junction had 11 bases not matched to a gene; V was cut back by 4 bases and J by 10 bases. Germline values: CDR1 LGHDT, CDR2 YNNKEL (reference sequence). The CDR3 DNA is TGTGCCAGCAGCCCCCCCGCGGACAGGGGTATCTCACCCCTCCACTTT. Translation: CASSPPADRGISPLHF.

This chain joins TRBV4-1 and TRBJ2-7; the match to TRBD2 covers 9 bases. The V gene end was trimmed by 4 bases and the J gene end by 7 bases; junction bases not matched to a gene: 11. The CDR3 spans 15 residues. Germline V CDR1 and CDR2: MGHRA, YSYEKL. This CDR3 is CASSLIAGVVREQYF. DNA for the CDR3: TGCGCCAGCAGCCTCATAGCGGGAGTGGTTAGGGAGCAGTACTTC.

CDR3 amino acids: CASSSGTGAAFF. Here the CDR3 DNA reads TGTGCCAGCAGTTCCGGGACAGGGGCTGCTTTCTTT. The chain combines TRBV6-5 with TRBJ1-1; 10 bases fit TRBD1. The CDR3 runs 12 residues. Germline V lookup: CDR1 MNHEY, CDR2 SVGAGI. V shed 4 bases and J 11 bases; nucleotides not matched to a gene: 4.

The V call is TRBV7-3, the J call TRBJ1-1; 8 bases agree with TRBD1. Trimming cost V 5 bases and J 8 bases; bases outside gene matches: 10. The CDR3 length is 14 residues. Germline V gene lookup returns CDR1 SGHTA and CDR2 FQGTGA. In DNA, the CDR3 is TGTGCCAGCAGCCCAACACCCGGGGACAGGGAAGCTTTCTTT. Protein: CASSPTPGDREAFF.

The chain links TRBV6-2 or TRBV6-3 to TRBJ1-2; D unresolved. Germline assignment: CDR1 MNHEY and CDR2 SVGEGT. The length of the CDR3 is 12 residues. Trimming pared 3 bases from V and 8 bases from J, leaving 10 bases between. The CDR3 is CASSYQKRGYTF. The CDR3 DNA reads as TGTGCCAGCAGTTATCAAAAGAGAGGCTACACCTTC.

V usage is TRBV18 and J usage is TRBJ2-5; 13 bases map to TRBD2. Germline CDR1 is KGHSH and CDR2 is LQKENI. The CDR3 totals 16 residues. Trimming removed 5 bases from V and 3 bases from J; junction bases left unmatched: 6. In DNA form, the CDR3 reads TGTGCCAGCTCATCACTAGCGGGGGGGCTTGAAGAGACCCAGTACTTC. This gives the protein CASSSLAGGLEETQYF.

This rearrangement joins TRBV4-2 to TRBJ2-1; D is possibly TRBD2 (7 bases). Germline V gene lookup returns CDR1 LGHNA and CDR2 YNFKEQ. V lost 0 bases and J 7 bases, leaving 16 bases between the germline ends. The CDR3 totals 16 residues. CDR3 in DNA: TGTGCCAGCAGCCAAGATCTTCGCGGGGGCGGGAATGAGCAGTTCTTC. Its translation: CASSQDLRGGGNEQFF.

V usage is TRBV24-1 and J usage is TRBJ1-6, with a tentative D call TRBD1 (5 bases). The CDR3 consists of 15 residues. With 4 bases removed from V and 1 base from J, the gap between germline ends came to 7 bases. CDR1 is KGHDR, CDR2 SFDVKD, per germline. The CDR3 bases are TGTGCCACCAGTGAGGGGGGATCCTATAATTCACCCCTCCACTTT. Amino acid sequence: CATSEGGSYNSPLHF.

The chain recombines TRBV11-3 with TRBJ2-1, with 8 positions matching TRBD2. V lost 0 bases, J lost 8 bases, and 9 bases stayed unmatched. This CDR3 is built from 16 residues. Germline V gene lookup returns CDR1 SGHNT and CDR2 YENEEA. The CDR3 region is CASSLDSSGSRDEQFF. The CDR3 coding sequence is TGTGCCAGCAGCTTAGATTCGAGCGGGAGCAGGGATGAGCAGTTCTTC.

The rearrangement links TRBV18 to TRBJ2-1; 7 bases align to TRBD2. The CDR3 runs to 15 residues. The V segment lost 3 bases and the J segment 4 bases; nucleotides outside the gene matches: 6. Germline CDR1 and CDR2: KGHSH and LQKENI. The CDR3 reads CASSPSAGVYNEQFF. Written as DNA, the CDR3 is TGTGCCAGCTCACCTTCCGCGGGGGTTTACAATGAGCAGTTCTTC.